This entry lists 13 T cell receptor beta chains sequenced from one sample in a study of shared clonotypes between healthy human individuals. Method: immunoSEQ multiplex PCR; TCRdb's copy keeps in-frame clones and lacks some. Here the sample spans around 1.1 million clones, 70% to 80% being singletons. The sample consisted of memory CD4+ T cells from PBMCs. As for subset: CD45RA-negative fraction. Every receptor here comes from a man aged 18 to 30 in good health. Some clones in this sample may be carry-over from other donors' samples.

The chain uses TRBV28 and TRBJ2-3; perhaps TRBD1 as D (9 bases). Germline V gene data show CDR1 as MDHEN and CDR2 as SYDVKM. The CDR3 has 20 residues. The ends were cut back, 8 bases at V and 6 bases at J, with 36 bases in the middle. CDR3 DNA: TGTGCCAGCGGATCATACCGGGACAGGGCTGAAGCGGGAGCGGCCGATACGCAGTATTTT. It specifies CASGSYRDRAEAGAADTQYF.

The chain has TRBV18 and TRBJ2-7; no clear D. Germline V gives CDR1 KGHSH, CDR2 LQKENI. This CDR3 region has 15 residues. Between the trimmed V and J ends, which lost 3 bases and 7 bases, there was a span of 19 bases. CDR3 in amino acids: CASSPRAGQRKEQYF. The DNA for the CDR3 is TGTGCCAGCTCACCTCGGGCAGGCCAACGGAAAGAGCAGTACTTC.

The chain uses TRBV19 and TRBJ1-2; 9 nucleotides agree with TRBD1. The CDR3 has 14 residues. Germline values: CDR1 LNHDA, CDR2 SQIVND (reference sequence). V was pared by 9 bases and J by 3 bases, with 8 bases of the junction left unmatched. The CDR3: CASRDRASHYGYTF. CDR3 DNA sequence: TGTGCCAGCCGGGACAGGGCCTCTCACTATGGCTACACCTTC.

About this clone: This sample also contains other DNA sequences that code for the same CDR3. The J gene is TRBJ2-7, the V gene TRBV6-5; perhaps TRBD1 as D (5 bases). With 10 bases removed from V and 3 bases from J, the gap between germline ends came to 13 bases. The CDR3 has 12 amino acids. The germline gives CDR1 MNHEY, CDR2 SVGAGI. The CDR3 reads CATRQGSYEQYF. The CDR3 DNA sequence: TGTGCCACCCGTCAGGGCAGCTACGAGCAGTACTTC.

V and J are TRBV30 and TRBJ2-7; perhaps TRBD2 as D (6 bases). The CDR3 has 12 amino acids. Germline-derived CDR1 and CDR2 are GTSNPN and SVGIG (reference sequence). The germline V and J ends were trimmed by 2 bases and 5 bases, with 10 bases remaining between them. The CDR3 sequence is CAWSRWGDEQYF. CDR3 nucleotides: TGTGCCTGGAGTCGATGGGGGGACGAGCAGTACTTC.

This clone was seen once. A read error likely explains this, since a far larger clone differs by one base. The rearrangement links TRBV5-1 to TRBJ2-3, with D tentatively TRBD2 (6 bases). Germline V gives CDR1 SGHRS, CDR2 YFSETQ. This CDR3 comprises 14 residues. The CDR3 DNA reads TGCGCCAGCAATAGGGGAGGTAGCATAGATACGCAGTATTTT. Translated, it gives CASNRGGSIDTQYF.

This clone came up many times. The gene calls are TRBV7-2 and TRBJ2-1; tentatively, D is TRBD2 (6 bases). The ends were cut back, 4 bases at V and 13 bases at J, with 17 bases in the middle. The CDR3 has 13 residues. Germline CDR1 and CDR2: SGHTA and FQGNSA. CDR3 in DNA: TGTGCCAGCAGCTCGGGACTTCCAACCCACCAGTTCTTC. It specifies CASSSGLPTHQFF.

The rearrangement links TRBV7-2 to TRBJ2-3; D possibly corresponds to TRBD2 (5 bases). CDR1 and CDR2 (germline): SGHTA, FQGNSA. This CDR3 is built from 15 residues. Trimming took off 0 bases at V and 2 bases at J, with 9 bases between the two ends. CDR3: CASSLAGAYTDTQYF. Here the CDR3 DNA reads TGTGCCAGCAGCTTAGCGGGAGCGTACACAGATACGCAGTATTTT.

For this clone: The sample contains more than one DNA sequence encoding this CDR3. The chain carries TRBV9 and TRBJ2-7; TRBD2 matches at 8 bases. V lost 2 bases, J lost 0 bases, and 1 base stayed unmatched. Germline CDR1 SGDLS, CDR2 YYNGEE. The CDR3 runs 14 residues. Here the CDR3 reads CASSVTSGSYEQYF. CDR3 nucleotides: TGTGCCAGCAGCGTCACTAGCGGCTCCTACGAGCAGTACTTC.

The chain recombines TRBV9 with TRBJ2-5; D might be TRBD2 (8 bases). V was pared by 6 bases and J by 5 bases, with 17 bases between. The V gene's germline CDR1 is SGDLS and CDR2 YYNGEE. The CDR3 sequence is 14 residues long. For the CDR3, the DNA is TGTGCCAGCACCTCGGGAGGGGGCGAGGAGACCCAGTACTTC. This codes for CASTSGGGEETQYF.

This clone came up once. This specimen includes other DNA sequences encoding the same CDR3. This rearrangement joins TRBV7-3 to TRBJ2-5; 9 nucleotides agree with TRBD2. Germline-derived CDR1 and CDR2 are SGHTA and FQGTGA. J was trimmed by 2 bases and V by 1 base; bases with no gene match: 2. CDR3 length: 15 amino acids. The CDR3 reads CASSLIAGVQETQYF. Here the CDR3 DNA reads TGTGCCAGCAGCTTAATAGCGGGGGTACAAGAGACCCAGTACTTC.

J is TRBJ2-2 and V is TRBV7-3, with 7 positions matching TRBD2. Germline CDR1 is SGHTA and CDR2 is FQGTGA. This CDR3 is built from 15 residues. The V segment lost 5 bases and the J segment 7 bases; nucleotides outside the gene matches: 10. This chain's CDR3 is CASSLLGSGNGELFF. Here the CDR3 DNA reads TGTGCCAGCAGCCTTTTAGGCAGCGGGAACGGGGAGCTGTTTTTT.

The chain recombines TRBV28 with TRBJ2-1; D is perhaps TRBD1 or TRBD2 (5 bases each). Germline V CDR1 and CDR2: MDHEN, SYDVKM. The length of the CDR3 is 16 residues. V was pared by 6 bases and J by 5 bases, with 20 bases between. The CDR3 nucleotides read TGTGCCAGCAGGGGGATAGGGTCGGGGCTCCACAATGAGCAGTTCTTC. Encoded protein: CASRGIGSGLHNEQFF.